The 22 T cell receptor beta chains below were found in one sample sequenced in a study of OX40 agonist ivuxolimab in advanced cancers. Generated by immunoSEQ multiplex PCR, the TCRdb table keeps only in-frame clones and is missing some. The table lists over 65,000 clones, roughly four fifths of them singletons. The source was CD4+ or CD8+ T cells sorted from blood, collected in a trial of the OX40 agonist ivuxolimab. The receptor set was obtained from an adult with an advanced solid tumor such as melanoma, head and neck, liver or kidney cancer.

The chain uses TRBV29-1 and TRBJ1-2; the D gene is possibly TRBD1 (5 bases). The V end lost 3 bases, the J end lost 4 bases, and 15 bases lay between the germline ends. The CDR3 covers 14 residues. The germline CDR1 and CDR2 sequences are SQVTM and ANQGSEA. The CDR3 DNA sequence: TGCAGCGTTGATATCCTCCAGGGAGGCTATGGCTACACCTTC. Protein product: CSVDILQGGYGYTF.

This chain uses TRBV13 with TRBJ2-7, with D tentatively TRBD2 (6 bases). Trimming took off 1 base at V and 6 bases at J, with 10 bases between the two ends. From germline, CDR1 is PRHDT and CDR2 FYEKMQ (reference sequence). This CDR3 is built from 13 residues. The CDR3 loop is CASSLVRAGEQYF. As DNA, the CDR3 is TGTGCCAGCAGCTTAGTGCGAGCGGGCGAGCAGTACTTC.

V usage is TRBV15 and J usage is TRBJ2-7; D is unclear. Germline V gives CDR1 LNHNV, CDR2 YYDKDF (reference sequence). The CDR3 has 14 amino acids. V lost 0 bases to trimming and J lost 5 bases, with 11 bases between them. The DNA of the CDR3 is TGTGCCACCAGCAGAGATCTGGTGTCTGACGAGCAGTACTTC. Translated: CATSRDLVSDEQYF.

The chain couples TRBV28 to TRBJ1-5, with TRBD1 matching 9 bases. The CDR3 is 15 residues long. V lost 5 bases, J lost 3 bases, and 5 bases stayed unmatched. Looked up from germline, CDR1 is MDHEN and CDR2 is SYDVKM. Here the CDR3 reads CASSKGQGVNQPQHF. CDR3 bases: TGTGCCAGCAGTAAGGGACAGGGAGTCAATCAGCCCCAGCATTTT.

The table lists this clone with a few counts. This sequence joins TRBV11-1 and TRBJ2-3, with D perhaps TRBD1 (5 bases). CDR1 SGHAT and CDR2 FQDESV come from the germline V gene (reference sequence). Trimming took off 0 bases at V and 4 bases at J, with 11 bases between the two ends. The CDR3 loop spans 15 amino acids. The CDR3 reads CASSLAQGRSDTQYF. CDR3 DNA sequence: TGTGCCAGCAGCTTAGCGCAGGGTAGATCAGATACGCAGTATTTT.

The rearrangement joins TRBV4-1 to TRBJ2-2, with D perhaps TRBD1 (6 bases). Germline CDR1 MGHRA, CDR2 YSYEKL. The CDR3 contains 16 residues. The V end was cut by 3 bases, the J end by 1 base, with 12 bases between. CDR3 amino acids: CASSHQPGQNTGELFF. The CDR3 DNA follows: TGCGCCAGCAGCCATCAGCCGGGACAGAACACCGGGGAGCTGTTTTTT.

The chain employs TRBV7-2 and TRBJ2-1; D is uncertain. The CDR3 runs 13 residues. From germline, CDR1 is SGHTA and CDR2 FQGNSA. V was trimmed by 3 bases and J by 5 bases, leaving 8 bases between them. The CDR3 reads CASSFGPNNEQFF. The DNA for the CDR3 is TGTGCCAGCAGCTTCGGACCAAACAATGAGCAGTTCTTC.

The chain uses TRBV27 and TRBJ2-2; 13 bases are shared with TRBD2. The CDR3 has 16 amino acids. V shed 5 bases and J 5 bases; nucleotides not matched to a gene: 5. Germline V CDR1 and CDR2: MNHEY, SMNVEV (reference sequence). Here the CDR3 reads CASSLLLAGGTGELFF. The CDR3 bases are TGTGCCAGCAGTCTACTACTAGCGGGAGGGACCGGGGAGCTGTTTTTT.

This rearrangement joins TRBV4-3 to TRBJ2-6; the match to TRBD2 covers 7 bases. The junction had 2 bases not matched to a gene; V was cut back by 0 bases and J by 0 bases. Per the germline V gene, CDR1 is LGHNA and CDR2 is YSLEER. The CDR3 is 17 amino acids. CDR3 nucleotides: TGCGCCAGCAGCCAAGAGGGGGACTACTCTGGGGCCAACGTCCTGACTTTC. Translation gives CASSQEGDYSGANVLTF.

CDR3 DNA sequence: TGCGCCAGCAGCTCGGCTAGCGGGGGGCCCTGGACCGGGGAGCTGTTTTTT. Protein: CASSSASGGPWTGELFF. The chain is built from TRBV5-1 and TRBJ2-2; 11 nucleotides line up with TRBD2. Germline trimming cut 3 bases from V and 5 bases from J; bases unmatched to any gene: 9. In germline, CDR1 is SGHRS, CDR2 YFSETQ. The CDR3 has 17 amino acids.

V gene TRBV19 combines with J gene TRBJ2-1; 8 bases are shared with TRBD1. The junction had 6 bases not matched to a gene; V was cut back by 7 bases and J by 4 bases. The germline CDR1 and CDR2 sequences are LNHDA and SQIVND (reference sequence). This CDR3 region has 14 residues. Here the CDR3 DNA reads TGTGCCAGTACCCGGGACAGGAGATACAATGAGCAGTTCTTC. Protein product: CASTRDRRYNEQFF.

The chain couples TRBV6-6 to TRBJ2-1, with D tentatively TRBD1 (5 bases). The length of the CDR3 is 13 residues. Germline assignment: CDR1 MNHNY and CDR2 SVGAGI (reference sequence). Trimming shortened V by 6 bases and J by 1 base, and 7 bases separated the two germline ends. The CDR3 loop reads CASRAGSYNEQFF. DNA of the CDR3: TGTGCCAGCAGAGCAGGGTCCTACAATGAGCAGTTCTTC.

This clone was seen only a few times. The chain joins TRBV9 to TRBJ1-6; D is uncertain. Trimming removed 0 bases at V and 6 bases at J, with 10 bases between. Germline V CDR1 and CDR2: SGDLS, YYNGEE. The CDR3 runs 15 residues. The CDR3 here is CASSVGTLVNSPLHF. The DNA of the CDR3 is TGTGCCAGCAGCGTAGGGACTCTGGTTAATTCACCCCTCCACTTT.

This clone came up a few times. The rearrangement links TRBV14 to TRBJ2-2; D is uncertain. Germline CDR1 SGHDN, CDR2 FVKESK. CDR3 length: 12 amino acids. Trimming cost V 4 bases and J 9 bases, with 9 bases left between them. CDR3 region: CASSRGFRELFF. Here the CDR3 DNA reads TGTGCCAGCAGCCGGGGATTCCGGGAGCTGTTTTTT.

CDR3 nucleotide sequence: TGTGCCAGCAGCCCCCGGACAGGGTACGGCTATGGCTACACCTTC. Amino acids: CASSPRTGYGYGYTF. The rearrangement joins TRBV21-1 to TRBJ1-2; the tabulated D call, TRBD1, remains unverified against the DNA. TRBV21-1 is a pseudogene. The CDR3 contains 15 residues.

The chain joins TRBV15 to TRBJ1-3, with D unresolved. Germline V lookup: CDR1 LNHNV, CDR2 YYDKDF (reference sequence). The length of the CDR3 is 17 residues. V was clipped by 2 bases and J by 2 bases, with 16 bases between them. The chain's CDR3 is CATSRSGISRAGNTIYF. For the CDR3, the DNA is TGTGCCACCAGCAGATCAGGTATCAGCCGGGCTGGAAACACCATATATTTT.

This sequence joins TRBV7-8 and TRBJ1-2, with TRBD1 as a possible D gene (6 bases). Trimming removed 2 bases from V and 7 bases from J, with 23 bases in between. This CDR3 is 17 amino acids long. Germline CDR1 reads SGHVS; CDR2 reads FQNEAQ. CDR3 sequence (DNA): TGTGCCAGCAGCTTAACGAGCTTGGGGGGGCGCAGGGTTGGCTACACCTTC. Residues: CASSLTSLGGRRVGYTF.

V and J are TRBV28 and TRBJ1-4, with D hard to call. From germline, CDR1 is MDHEN and CDR2 SYDVKM. CDR3 length: 13 residues. Trimming removed 1 base from V and 5 bases from J, with 5 bases in between. The CDR3 loop is CASSLSPNEKLFF. CDR3 bases: TGTGCCAGCAGTTTATCCCCGAATGAAAAACTGTTTTTT.

The CDR3 loop reads CASSRGRSGEKLFF. The CDR3 DNA sequence: TGTGCCAGCAGTAGGGGTCGCTCGGGTGAAAAACTGTTTTTT. The V gene is TRBV27, the J gene TRBJ1-4, with D maybe TRBD1 (5 bases). The length of the CDR3 is 14 residues. The V and J ends lost 5 bases and 7 bases respectively, with 14 bases between them. CDR1 and CDR2 from the germline V gene are MNHEY and SMNVEV (reference sequence).

This clone was seen once. The rearrangement links TRBV5-4 to TRBJ1-2, with a tentative D call TRBD1 (6 bases). The germline V gene has CDR1 SGHNT and CDR2 YYREEE (reference sequence). The length of the CDR3 is 14 residues. V was shortened by 4 bases and J by 8 bases, with 18 bases between the two germline ends. The CDR3 nucleotides read TGTGCCAGCAGCCTTGGACCCACCGGGGGCGGCTACACCTTC. Translating gives CASSLGPTGGGYTF.

This clone was counted between two and nine times. This sequence joins TRBV6-5 and TRBJ1-5, with TRBD1 matching over 9 bases. V shed 0 bases and J 12 bases; nucleotides not matched to a gene: 9. CDR3 length equals 15 residues. From germline, CDR1 is MNHEY and CDR2 SVGAGI. In DNA form, the CDR3 reads TGTGCCAGCAGTTACTCAAGGACAGGGGATACTCACCAGCATTTT. Translating gives CASSYSRTGDTHQHF.

The chain employs TRBV29-1 and TRBJ2-7; D gene ambiguous. The CDR3 loop spans 12 amino acids. Trimming removed 4 bases from V and 5 bases from J, with 12 bases in between. Germline assignment: CDR1 SQVTM and CDR2 ANQGSEA. CDR3 sequence reads: CSVVKESNEQYF. CDR3 DNA: TGCAGCGTTGTTAAGGAGTCCAACGAGCAGTACTTC.